Below, one T cell receptor beta chain is given with its context. The target antigen is unknown. This entry is derived from a study of shared clonotypes between healthy human individuals. Study-level points and caveats: The researchers took only blood, and tissue repertoires probably look different.

Per the study methods: Filtering differed since immunoSEQ provided only junctions, with no quality scores. The assay was immunoSEQ multiplex PCR, and TCRdb's table has in-frame clones only and misses some. That table supplies the V and J calls and clone size; D and trimming were determined from the DNA. The sample shows around 700,000 clones, around 74% of them seen only once. CD4+ cell separation produced CD45RA+ naive and CD45RA-negative memory subsets. The length of the CDR3 is 14 residues. J gave up 8 bases and V 8 bases, and 11 bases lay outside the gene matches. Germline V gene lookup returns CDR1 SQVTM and CDR2 ANQGSEA.

This sequence joins TRBV29-1 and TRBJ2-1; 11 bases are shared with TRBD2. Sequencing was done on a sample of memory CD4+ T cells sorted from blood. The subset denotes: CD45RA-negative fraction. This sequence was found in a woman aged 30 to 39 in good health. The CDR3 reads CSTDSGRGLDEQFF. The CDR3 region has the DNA TGCAGCACGGATAGCGGGAGGGGGTTAGATGAGCAGTTCTTC.